The 30 T cell receptor beta chains below were found in one sample sequenced in a study of T cell changes during pregnancy in multiple sclerosis. Only in-frame clones appear in the TCRdb table, and some are missing; sequencing was by immunoSEQ multiplex PCR. The table includes 39,000 or so clones, 90% to 95% detected once. Sequenced here: CD8+ T cells from peripheral blood mononuclear cells, sampled in the third trimester of pregnancy. The receptors here all came from a female donor with multiple sclerosis, enrolled in a pregnancy study.

This clone was observed a single time. This chain connects TRBV5-1 to TRBJ2-7; TRBD2 aligns across 12 bases. The CDR3 has 15 residues. Germline V gene sequence: CDR1 SGHRS, CDR2 YFSETQ. The junction had 3 bases not matched to a gene; V was cut back by 3 bases and J by 2 bases. CDR3 nucleotide sequence: TGCGCCAGCAGCTCCTCTAGCGGGAGGGCCTACGAGCAGTACTTC. Translation gives CASSSSSGRAYEQYF. The variable domain in full, completed from reference TRBV5-1 and TRBJ2-7, reads KAGVTQTPRYLIKTRGQQVTLSCSPISGHRSVSWYQQTPGQGLQFLFEYFSETQRNKGNFPGRFSGRQFSNSRSEMNVSTLELGDSALYLCASSSSSGRAYEQYFGPGTRLTVT.

The chain uses TRBV4-1 and TRBJ2-1; 7 nucleotides align to TRBD1. V was clipped by 0 bases and J by 12 bases; unmatched bases: 17. Germline values: CDR1 MGHRA, CDR2 YSYEKL. This CDR3 comprises 17 residues. The CDR3 bases are TGCGCCAGCAGCCAAGAAAGATGGGACAGAAGGCGAGAGGGGCAGTTCTTC. Protein product: CASSQERWDRRREGQFF.

The chain joins TRBV4-3 to TRBJ1-1, with D tentatively TRBD1 (6 bases). This CDR3 is 15 amino acids long. Germline CDR1 is LGHNA and CDR2 is YSLEER. Trimming removed 4 bases from V and 2 bases from J, with 14 bases in between. CDR3 nucleotides: TGCGCCAGCAGCCCGTGGAAGGACAGCAACACTGAAGCTTTCTTT. Its protein product is CASSPWKDSNTEAFF.

This sequence joins TRBV5-1 and TRBJ1-2; D unresolved. Germline lookup yields CDR1 SGHRS and CDR2 YFSETQ. V was clipped by 4 bases and J by 0 bases, with 16 bases between them. The CDR3 consists of 16 residues. In DNA, the CDR3 is TGCGCCAGCAGCCGGACGGGCCCGGGAGCTAACTATGGCTACACCTTC. It translates to CASSRTGPGANYGYTF.

The V and J genes are TRBV19 and TRBJ2-6; tentative D call: TRBD2 (5 bases). The CDR3 sequence is 16 residues long. Germline lookup yields CDR1 LNHDA and CDR2 SQIVND (reference sequence). V dropped 1 base and J dropped 1 base, with 8 bases sitting between them. The CDR3 nucleotides read TGTGCCAGTAGTATAGCCGAGGGATCTGGGGCCAACGTCCTGACTTTC. This gives the protein CASSIAEGSGANVLTF.

The rearrangement uses TRBV2 and TRBJ2-7; tentatively, D is TRBD2 (5 bases). Germline V gene sequence: CDR1 SNHLY, CDR2 FYNNEI. This CDR3 comprises 11 residues. Deletions cut 10 bases from V and 4 bases from J, with 11 bases between. The chain's CDR3 is CATALGYEQYF. The CDR3 nucleotides read TGTGCCACCGCACTAGGTTACGAGCAGTACTTC. Based on the CDR3 plus reference TRBV2 and TRBJ2-7, the full variable domain is EPEVTQTPSHQVTQMGQEVILRCVPISNHLYFYWYRQILGQKVEFLVSFYNNEISEKSEIFDDQFSVERPDGSNFTLKIRSTKLEDSAMYFCATALGYEQYFGPGTRLTVT.

The chain uses TRBV6-5 and TRBJ2-1, with 9 bases fitting TRBD2. Germline loops: CDR1 MNHEY, CDR2 SVGAGI. V dropped 4 bases and J dropped 13; count of bases not matched to a gene: 11. This CDR3 is 14 amino acids long. This CDR3 is CASSLVDSGSSQFF. The DNA for the CDR3 is TGTGCCAGCAGTTTGGTCGATAGCGGGAGTAGTCAGTTCTTC.

V gene TRBV4-2 combines with J gene TRBJ2-5, with TRBD2 matching 8 bases. Germline-derived CDR1 and CDR2 are LGHNA and YNFKEQ. Trimming cost V 3 bases and J 0 bases; bases outside gene matches: 9. CDR3 length: 17 residues. The CDR3 region has the DNA TGTGCCAGCAGCCAGTTTTTAGCGGGAAGCGACCAAGAGACCCAGTACTTC. Translated: CASSQFLAGSDQETQYF.

The chain carries TRBV14 and TRBJ2-1, with 11 bases lining up with TRBD2. This CDR3 comprises 15 residues. After removal of 4 bases from V and 3 bases from J, the junction contained 2 bases not matched to a gene. Germline V gene data show CDR1 as SGHDN and CDR2 as FVKESK. The CDR3 protein is CASSLLAGDYNEQFF. CDR3 coding DNA: TGTGCCAGCAGCCTACTAGCGGGGGACTACAATGAGCAGTTCTTC.

This sequence joins TRBV19 and TRBJ2-7, with D possibly matching TRBD1 (5 bases). The CDR3 has 13 residues. Germline CDR1 is LNHDA and CDR2 is SQIVND (reference sequence). Trimming stripped 9 bases from V and 0 bases from J, with 12 bases between. The CDR3 DNA follows: TGTGCCAGCGCGGAACAGGACTCCTACGAGCAGTACTTC. Its translation is CASAEQDSYEQYF.

CDR3 DNA: TGTGCCAGCAGCTTAGCCCCGCTCGGGGAAGAGACCCAGTACTTC. Translation: CASSLAPLGEETQYF. This sequence joins TRBV7-9 and TRBJ2-5, with D possibly being TRBD2 (5 bases). The CDR3 runs 15 residues. The V gene's germline CDR1 is SEHNR and CDR2 FQNEAQ (reference sequence). V was cut by 0 bases and J by 3 bases, with 11 bases left in between.

The chain recombines TRBV6-5 with TRBJ2-1; 7 nucleotides align to TRBD1. The CDR3 length is 15 residues. From germline, CDR1 is MNHEY and CDR2 SVGAGI. Trimming took 6 bases from V and 6 from J; bases not matched to a gene: 11. The CDR3 sequence: CASRPQGSRVNEQFF. The CDR3 DNA sequence: TGTGCCAGCAGACCACAGGGGTCCAGAGTCAATGAGCAGTTCTTC.

The chain recombines TRBV19 with TRBJ2-1; 8 bases match TRBD1. CDR1 LNHDA and CDR2 SQIVND come from the germline V gene (reference sequence). The CDR3 is made up of 14 amino acids. With V trimmed by 5 bases and J by 3 bases, 3 bases remained unmatched. CDR3 amino acids: CASSLTGVYNEQFF. In nucleotides, the CDR3 is TGTGCCAGTAGTTTGACAGGGGTCTACAATGAGCAGTTCTTC.

V gene TRBV7-9 combines with J gene TRBJ2-5; tentatively, D is TRBD2 (5 bases). Germline CDR1 and CDR2: SEHNR and FQNEAQ (reference sequence). The CDR3 loop spans 16 amino acids. V lost 6 bases and J 5 bases, leaving 22 bases between the germline ends. This CDR3 reads CASSPSSSPRGETQYF. The CDR3 DNA sequence: TGTGCCAGCAGTCCTAGTAGCAGCCCCCGAGGGGAGACCCAGTACTTC.

The chain couples TRBV5-3 to TRBJ2-3, with D possibly TRBD1 on 6 matching bases. TRBV5-3 is classed as an ORF, of uncertain function. The V end was cut by 1 base, the J end by 1 base, with 7 bases between. The CDR3 is 14 residues long. The CDR3 DNA follows: TGTGCCAGAAGCTTGACAGGGTGCACAGATACGCAGTATTTT. The encoded protein is CARSLTGCTDTQYF.

The chain joins TRBV7-2 to TRBJ1-3; D uncertain. This CDR3 has 11 residues. Trimming left V 5 bases short and J 8 bases short, with 7 bases between. Germline V gene data show CDR1 as SGHTA and CDR2 as FQGNSA. The CDR3 sequence is CASSTYDTIYF. The CDR3 bases are TGTGCCAGCAGCACATACGACACCATATATTTT. Drawing the rest from reference TRBV7-2 and TRBJ1-3, the complete variable domain is GAGVSQSPSNKVTEKGKDVELRCDPISGHTALYWYRQSLGQGLEFLIYFQGNSAPDKSGLPSDRFSAERTGGSVSTLTIQRTQQEDSAVYLCASSTYDTIYFGEGSWLTVV.

The CDR3 DNA reads as TGTGCCAGCCGTCAGGGGTTCTATGGCTACACCTTC. Its translation: CASRQGFYGYTF. The V gene is TRBV7-9, the J gene TRBJ1-2, with D perhaps TRBD1 (6 bases). Trimming took off 8 bases at V and 4 bases at J, with 11 bases between the two ends. The CDR3 extends over 12 amino acids. Germline V lookup: CDR1 SEHNR, CDR2 FQNEAQ (reference sequence).

The chain combines TRBV5-1 with TRBJ2-4; a possible D gene is TRBD2 (7 bases). With 0 bases removed from V and 2 bases from J, the gap between germline ends came to 18 bases. This CDR3 comprises 18 residues. Germline V gene sequence: CDR1 SGHRS, CDR2 YFSETQ. Here the CDR3 reads CASSLATGREVPKNIQYF. The CDR3 DNA reads as TGCGCCAGCAGCTTGGCTACAGGGAGGGAGGTACCCAAAAACATTCAGTACTTC.

The genes are TRBV9 and TRBJ2-7; the D is unclear. CDR3 size: 13 residues. Germline CDR1 and CDR2: SGDLS and YYNGEE. Trimming cost V 0 bases and J 3 bases, with 7 bases left between them. The CDR3 region has the DNA TGTGCCAGCAGCGTAGGGGCAGGCTACGAGCAGTACTTC. Translating it yields CASSVGAGYEQYF.

The chain is built from TRBV5-1 and TRBJ2-1; D unclear. The CDR3 runs 15 residues. The V and J ends lost 6 bases and 0 bases respectively, with 13 bases between them. Germline V gives CDR1 SGHRS, CDR2 YFSETQ. Written as DNA, the CDR3 is TGCGCCAGCACCAAGAGAGCTAACTCCTACAATGAGCAGTTCTTC. Encoded protein: CASTKRANSYNEQFF.

V gene TRBV28 combines with J gene TRBJ2-7, with 8 positions matching TRBD1. CDR1 is MDHEN and CDR2 is SYDVKM in the germline V gene. CDR3 size: 13 residues. V was pared by 8 bases and J by 3 bases, with 6 bases of the junction left unmatched. This chain's CDR3 is CASSGTGNYEQYF. DNA for the CDR3: TGTGCCAGCTCCGGGACAGGAAACTACGAGCAGTACTTC.

The rearrangement links TRBV28 to TRBJ1-5, with D possibly being TRBD1 (5 bases). The CDR3 length is 15 residues. The V gene lost 6 bases and the J gene lost 0 bases, with 12 bases spanning the gap. CDR1 is MDHEN, CDR2 SYDVKM, per germline. This CDR3 is CASRSGTASNQPQHF. In DNA, the CDR3 is TGTGCCAGCAGAAGCGGGACGGCTAGCAATCAGCCCCAGCATTTT.

The chain uses TRBV7-9 and TRBJ2-3, with 7 positions matching TRBD1. The J segment lost 0 bases and the V segment lost 6 bases, leaving 6 bases of the junction unmatched. This CDR3 is built from 15 residues. Germline V CDR1 and CDR2: SEHNR, FQNEAQ (reference sequence). This chain's CDR3 is CASSRQGSSTDTQYF. CDR3 nucleotide sequence: TGTGCCAGCAGTCGACAGGGTTCTAGCACAGATACGCAGTATTTT.

The sample holds one count of this clone. V gene TRBV27 combines with J gene TRBJ1-5; 11 bases line up with TRBD1. CDR1 MNHEY and CDR2 SMNVEV come from the germline V gene (reference sequence). The CDR3 sequence is 15 residues long. Trimming took 4 bases from V and 5 from J; bases not matched to a gene: 4. This CDR3 reads CASSSGTGGDQPQHF. The CDR3 DNA reads as TGTGCCAGCAGTTCCGGGACAGGGGGGGATCAGCCCCAGCATTTT.

This clone has just one count. The gene calls are TRBV7-6 and TRBJ1-4; weak D call: TRBD1 (6 bases). Trimming cost V 1 base and J 6 bases, with 15 bases left between them. Per the germline V gene, CDR1 is SGHVS and CDR2 is FNYEAQ. The CDR3 runs 16 residues. The CDR3, as DNA: TGTGCCAGCAGCTTAGTTTCCTGGGGGCCGGATGAAAAACTGTTTTTT. This sequence encodes CASSLVSWGPDEKLFF.

The chain couples TRBV9 to TRBJ2-5, with D tentatively TRBD1 (6 bases). From germline, CDR1 is SGDLS and CDR2 YYNGEE. Trimming left V 6 bases short and J 1 base short, with 16 bases between. The CDR3 is 15 amino acids. CDR3 sequence: CASKKEGGSQETQYF. The CDR3 bases are TGTGCCAGCAAAAAGGAAGGGGGAAGCCAAGAGACCCAGTACTTC.

The V and J genes are TRBV9 and TRBJ2-2; D is uncertain. The V gene's germline CDR1 is SGDLS and CDR2 YYNGEE. V gave up 0 bases and J gave up 5 bases, with 5 bases separating them. The length of the CDR3 is 13 residues. CDR3 DNA: TGTGCCAGCAGCGTAGCTGTGACCGGGGAGCTGTTTTTT. It encodes CASSVAVTGELFF.

The chain uses TRBV27 and TRBJ1-5, with 8 bases that match TRBD1. V shed 5 bases, J shed 5 bases, and the junction held 11 bases outside the gene matches. CDR3 size: 16 residues. Germline V CDR1 and CDR2: MNHEY, SMNVEV (reference sequence). CDR3 residues: CASSTLTGGGYQPQHF. CDR3 DNA sequence: TGTGCCAGCAGTACATTAACAGGGGGGGGTTATCAGCCCCAGCATTTT.

The chain carries TRBV19 and TRBJ2-2; 9 nucleotides match TRBD1. This CDR3 comprises 15 residues. V lost 5 bases and J lost 5; bases outside the gene matches: 6. Looked up from germline, CDR1 is LNHDA and CDR2 is SQIVND (reference sequence). The CDR3 region has the DNA TGTGCCAGTAGTTGGGGACAGGGCACAACCGGGGAGCTGTTTTTT. This gives the protein CASSWGQGTTGELFF.

The rearrangement joins TRBV6-5 to TRBJ1-5; a possible D gene is TRBD1 (5 bases). Deletions cut 6 bases from V and 7 bases from J, with 13 bases between. Germline CDR1 is MNHEY and CDR2 is SVGAGI. There are 13 residues in the CDR3. The CDR3 region is CASSPMRGQPQHF. DNA of the CDR3: TGTGCCAGCAGCCCCATGCGGGGCCAGCCCCAGCATTTT.